These T cell receptor beta chains were read from a single sample in a study of cytomegalovirus exposure and HLA in healthy donors. Sequencing used immunoSEQ multiplex PCR; TCRdb keeps in-frame clones, though not all of them. Of roughly 200,000 clones listed, 65% to 80% were seen once; the top ten hold roughly 1.5%. The sample comprised PBMCs. These receptors came from a man in his fifties or sixties in good health and CMV-seronegative. The CDR3 runs from the conserved cysteine through the conserved F or W. The D gene is left open where the match is weak. The size of a clone is reported for some rows only, either as once, few or many, or as a class for expanded clones.

cdr3_length	clone_size	v_call	d_call	j_call	cdr3_aa	cdr3_nt
15	few	TRBV28	TRBD1	TRBJ2-7	CASSLSGQGSLEQYF	TGTGCCAGCAGTTTATCGGGACAGGGTTCCCTCGAGCAGTACTTC
14	once	TRBV27	TRBD2	TRBJ2-1	CASKGWLAANEQFF	TGTGCCAGCAAAGGGTGGCTAGCGGCCAATGAGCAGTTCTTC
16	once	TRBV7-3	TRBD2	TRBJ2-3	CASSLTSGRPHHTQYF	TGTGCCAGCAGCTTAACTAGCGGGAGACCCCATCATACGCAGTATTTT
15	-	TRBV30	TRBD1	TRBJ1-5	CAWTQGAPSNQPQHF	TGTGCCTGGACCCAGGGGGCCCCCAGCAATCAGCCCCAGCATTTT
16	-	TRBV7-2	-	TRBJ2-5	CASSLAATGRKETQYF	TGTGCCAGCAGCTTAGCCGCCACAGGAAGGAAAGAGACCCAGTACTTC
14	-	TRBV7-8	-	TRBJ2-3	CASSLGAMTDTQYF	TGTGCCAGCAGCTTAGGAGCGATGACAGATACGCAGTATTTT
17	few	TRBV19	TRBD2	TRBJ2-1	CASSITGGVGTYNEQFF	TGTGCCAGTAGTATAACGGGGGGTGTAGGGACCTACAATGAGCAGTTCTTC
14	-	TRBV6-5	TRBD1	TRBJ1-1	CASSRGQGSTEAFF	TGTGCCAGCAGTAGGGGACAGGGTAGCACTGAAGCTTTCTTT
15	-	TRBV4-2	-	TRBJ1-1	CASSQDPGSNTEAFF	TGTGCCAGCAGCCAAGATCCAGGGTCGAACACTGAAGCTTTCTTT
15	-	TRBV5-1	-	TRBJ2-7	CASRQGTSSSYEQYF	TGCGCCAGCAGACAGGGGACTTCTTCCTCCTACGAGCAGTACTTC
16	-	TRBV25-1	TRBD2	TRBJ2-1	CASSDPSGRAYNEQFF	TGTGCCAGCAGTGACCCGAGCGGGAGGGCCTACAATGAGCAGTTCTTC
13	-	TRBV29-1	TRBD1	TRBJ1-4	CSGQGAVGEKLFF	TGCAGCGGACAGGGAGCGGTGGGTGAAAAACTGTTTTTT
16	-	TRBV29-1	TRBD1	TRBJ2-7	CSVVGGQGMALDEQYF	TGCAGCGTTGTGGGGGGACAGGGAATGGCTCTCGACGAGCAGTACTTC
15	-	TRBV6-1	-	TRBJ1-3	CASSELKSSGNTIYF	TGTGCCAGCAGTGAATTGAAGAGCTCTGGAAACACCATATATTTT
13	-	TRBV29-1	-	TRBJ2-5	CSVDVTGQETQYF	TGCAGCGTTGATGTGACAGGCCAAGAGACCCAGTACTTC
15	once	TRBV27	TRBD2	TRBJ2-7	CASSFGGSSSYEQYF	TGTGCCAGCAGTTTTGGCGGGAGTAGCTCCTACGAGCAGTACTTC
16	-	TRBV2	TRBD1	TRBJ2-7	CASSERQGAMSYEQYF	TGTGCCAGCAGTGAAAGACAGGGGGCCATGTCCTACGAGCAGTACTTC
12	-	TRBV7-3	TRBD1	TRBJ2-5	CASSTGVGTQYF	TGTGCCAGCAGCACAGGGGTAGGGACCCAGTACTTC
16	-	TRBV25-1	-	TRBJ2-1	CASSESGFSSYNEQFF	TGTGCCAGCAGTGAATCTGGTTTCAGCTCCTACAATGAGCAGTTCTTC
13	-	TRBV19	-	TRBJ1-1	CASNRRRDTEAFF	TGTGCCAGTAATCGAAGGAGGGACACTGAAGCTTTCTTT
15	-	TRBV16	-	TRBJ2-1	CASSQGRGSYNEQFF	TGTGCCAGCAGCCAAGGCAGGGGCAGTTACAATGAGCAGTTCTTC
12	few	TRBV10-1	-	TRBJ1-5	CASSEGPQPQHF	TGCGCCAGCAGTGAGGGGCCTCAGCCCCAGCATTTT
14	-	TRBV5-6	-	TRBJ1-4	CASSFKQTNEKLFF	TGTGCCAGCAGCTTCAAGCAAACTAATGAAAAACTGTTTTTT
14	once	TRBV6-5	-	TRBJ2-1	CASSRGAGHNEQFF	TGTGCCAGCAGCCGGGGGGCGGGACACAATGAGCAGTTCTTC
14	-	TRBV6-5	TRBD1	TRBJ1-2	CASRPTGAVYGYTF	TGTGCCAGCAGACCTACAGGGGCTGTTTATGGCTACACCTTC
17	-	TRBV7-2	TRBD2	TRBJ2-7	CASSLARSSGRSYEQYF	TGTGCCAGCAGCTTAGCGCGGAGCAGCGGGAGATCCTACGAGCAGTACTTC
14	few	TRBV6-4	TRBD1	TRBJ2-3	CASKMTGSADTQYF	TGTGCCAGCAAGATGACAGGGTCTGCAGATACGCAGTATTTT
13	once	TRBV27	-	TRBJ1-5	CASSIHSNQPQHF	TGTGCCAGCAGTATCCATAGCAATCAGCCCCAGCATTTT
14	once	TRBV7-3	TRBD1	TRBJ2-7	CASSTGQGNSEQYF	TGTGCCAGCAGCACGGGACAGGGTAACAGCGAGCAGTACTTC
17	-	TRBV7-8	TRBD1	TRBJ1-5	CASSLGQGQPFNQPQHF	TGTGCCAGCAGCTTAGGACAGGGACAGCCATTCAATCAGCCCCAGCATTTT
15	once	TRBV7-8	TRBD1	TRBJ1-2	CASSLARGQGVGYTF	TGTGCCAGCAGCTTAGCCCGAGGACAGGGAGTCGGCTACACCTTC
12	few	TRBV19	-	TRBJ2-7	CASGSSSYEQYF	TGTGCCAGCGGGAGCAGCTCCTACGAGCAGTACTTC
15	-	TRBV4-1	TRBD1	TRBJ1-6	CASSQGQGTDSPLHF	TGCGCCAGCAGCCAAGGACAGGGGACGGATTCACCCCTCCACTTT
15	-	TRBV5-1	TRBD1	TRBJ2-7	CASSSGTGMAYEQYF	TGCGCCAGCAGTTCCGGGACAGGGATGGCCTACGAGCAGTACTTC
13	-	TRBV19	TRBD1	TRBJ1-2	CASTPGTAHGYTF	TGTGCCAGTACCCCCGGGACAGCCCATGGCTACACCTTC
15	-	TRBV27	TRBD2	TRBJ2-7	CASSFSSGSSYEQYF	TGTGCCAGCAGTTTCTCCAGCGGGAGCTCCTACGAGCAGTACTTC
13	-	TRBV5-5	-	TRBJ2-7	CASSLIGEYEQYF	TGTGCCAGCAGTTTAATTGGGGAGTACGAGCAGTACTTC
11	-	TRBV28	-	TRBJ1-1	CASSSFTEAFF	TGTGCCAGCAGTTCTTTCACTGAAGCTTTCTTT
14	-	TRBV4-1	TRBD1	TRBJ1-6	CASSADRGNSPLHF	TGCGCCAGCAGCGCGGACAGGGGTAATTCACCCCTCCACTTT
16	-	TRBV7-3	TRBD1	TRBJ2-1	CASSHRGGWSYNEQFF	TGTGCCAGCAGCCACAGGGGTGGTTGGTCCTACAATGAGCAGTTCTTC
15	few	TRBV28	-	TRBJ1-1	CASIPGGERNTEAFF	TGTGCCAGCATCCCAGGAGGGGAAAGGAACACTGAAGCTTTCTTT
16	few	TRBV7-9	-	TRBJ1-1	CASSGGVRGLVTEAFF	TGTGCCAGCAGCGGAGGAGTCAGGGGCCTGGTCACTGAAGCTTTCTTT
13	-	TRBV11-3	TRBD2	TRBJ2-3	CASRAGGSDTQYF	TGTGCCAGCAGAGCGGGAGGCTCAGATACGCAGTATTTT
13	-	TRBV4-1	-	TRBJ2-7	CASSQTTGTEQYF	TGCGCCAGCAGCCAAACCACGGGAACCGAGCAGTACTTC
13	-	TRBV2	-	TRBJ2-2	CASSEVRTGELFF	TGTGCCAGCAGTGAAGTCCGCACCGGGGAGCTGTTTTTT